This T cell receptor (beta chain) was identified in a study of T cells after posttransplantation cyclophosphamide. Findings and caveats of the study: After PTCy, TRB diversity resembled that of CNI/methotrexate controls.

Comments on this clone: Antigen: not known.

The assay was immunoSEQ multiplex PCR, and TCRdb's table has in-frame clones only and misses some. The table lists about 66,000 clones, 93% of them singletons, with approximately 2.7% in the top ten. The CDR3 covers 12 residues. The germline V and J ends were trimmed by 1 base and 6 bases, with 5 bases remaining between them. This rearrangement joins TRBV6-7 to TRBJ2-3; no reliable D call. TRBV6-7 is an open reading frame whose function is uncertain. The sequence was collected from a woman aged 25 to 45 in good health and a related stem cell transplant donor. The sequenced material came from PBMCs. CDR3 nucleotides: TGTGCCAGCAGTTACTTTGGGGATACGCAGTATTTT. It is translated as CASSYFGDTQYF.